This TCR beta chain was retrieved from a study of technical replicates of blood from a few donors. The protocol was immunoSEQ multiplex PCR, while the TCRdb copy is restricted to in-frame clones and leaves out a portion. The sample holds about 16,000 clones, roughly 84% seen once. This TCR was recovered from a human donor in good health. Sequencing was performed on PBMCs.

The CDR3 is CASTQGNTEAFF. The CDR3 DNA reads TGTGCCAGCACACAGGGCAACACTGAAGCTTTCTTT. The chain carries TRBV28 and TRBJ1-1; possible D gene TRBD1, 6 bases. The CDR3 has 12 residues. Between the trimmed V and J ends, which lost 7 bases and 2 bases, there was a span of 8 bases. Per the germline V gene, CDR1 is MDHEN and CDR2 is SYDVKM.